The clone carrying this TCR beta chain was seen ten or more times. The sample is drawn from a study of T cells in Graves' hyperthyroidism and ophthalmopathy. The germline V gene encodes CDR1 DFQATT and CDR2 SNEGSKA (reference sequence). The CDR3 contains 11 residues. V gave up 3 bases and J gave up 6 bases, with 9 bases separating them. Amplified TCR beta CDR3 regions derived from RNA transcripts. HTBI primers were the set used in a first-round RT-PCR of the TCR CDR3. Using its own MiXCR run on the multiplex PCR reads, TCRdb lists one record per CDR3 protein. The sample shows 300,000 to 450,000 distinct CDR3 sequences, 15% to 17% of them seen only once.

The TCR was taken from a woman younger than 30 with Graves' hyperthyroidism that later progressed to Graves' ophthalmopathy. The sequenced material came from blood. The chain employs TRBV20-1 and TRBJ2-7; the D call may be TRBD1 or TRBD2 (5 bases each). The CDR3 DNA reads as TGCAGTGCTAGGGGGGTGAGCGAGCAGTACTTC. Translation gives CSARGVSEQYF.